This T cell receptor (beta chain) derives from a study of beta chain features in type 1 diabetes. Findings of the study overall: The naive, central memory and Treg TCRB repertoires showed an apparent similarity that was greater among patients than among healthy donors. In type 1 diabetes patients, VDJ junctions had fewer insertions; deletions at these junctions were more frequent.

With respect to this clone: Its antigen is not known.

CDR3 size: 16 residues. V gave up 3 bases and J gave up 0 bases; unmatched junction bases: 7. Germline V gives CDR1 KGHSH, CDR2 LQKENI. Since all of the isolated RNA was reverse transcribed, expressed TCRB transcripts were what got sequenced. Method: immunoSEQ multiplex PCR; TCRdb's copy keeps in-frame clones and lacks some. The sample holds about 210,000 clones; approximately 10% are singletons and the top ten take 1% to 1.5%. The sequencing input was central memory CD4+ T cells from blood. The chain joins TRBV18 to TRBJ2-7; 8 nucleotides agree with TRBD1. This receptor was identified in a young man in good health. CDR3 DNA sequence: TGTGCCAGCTCACCGGCAGGGGGCCCTTTCTCCTACGAGCAGTACTTC. It translates to CASSPAGGPFSYEQYF.